This T cell receptor beta chain was identified in a study of cytomegalovirus exposure and HLA in healthy donors. With respect to this clone: Its specificity is unknown.

With 60 Vbeta and 13 Jbeta primers, the PCR was carried out. Using immunoSEQ multiplex PCR, the repertoire was profiled, and TCRdb retains in-frame clones only, with some absent. The sample yields 150,000 to 200,000 clones, less than 90% seen once. Study results and limitations: Researchers counted roughly 150 TCR beta chains as cytomegalovirus-associated. One variant, a missense change in DCLRE1C, was linked in a later analysis to TCR beta V- and J-gene trimming. Among the most significant clusters, several appeared linked to common viral pathogens in a later analysis.

Germline lookup yields CDR1 MDHEN and CDR2 SYDVKM. The CDR3 length is 17 residues. The V and J ends lost 4 bases and 0 bases, in that order; junction bases with no gene match: 5. Source material: PBMCs. The chain is built from TRBV28 and TRBJ1-6, with 8 bases fitting TRBD1. The clonotype was recovered from a boy between 5 and 17 years old in good health and CMV-seronegative. CDR3 DNA sequence: TGTGCCAGCAGTTCAGACAGGGGTAGCTCCTATAATTCACCCCTCCACTTT. Residues: CASSSDRGSSYNSPLHF.